This entry features one T cell receptor beta chain sequence. This record belongs to a study of blood T cell repertoires in COVID-19. This CDR3 contains 14 residues. With 2 bases clipped from V and 3 bases from J, the junction kept 6 bases outside the gene matches. From germline, CDR1 is SQVTM and CDR2 ANQGSEA. The method was immunoSEQ multiplex PCR; TCRdb's version includes in-frame clones alone and lacks a portion of them. The repertoire holds over 250,000 clones, with 88% as singletons. The V and J genes are TRBV29-1 and TRBJ1-1; 7 nucleotides agree with TRBD1. The sequenced sample consisted of peripheral blood. The clonotype comes from a woman aged 25 to 45 with acute or convalescent COVID-19. The chain's CDR3 is CSVERQGRHTEAFF. The DNA for the CDR3 is TGCAGCGTTGAAAGACAGGGTCGGCACACTGAAGCTTTCTTT.